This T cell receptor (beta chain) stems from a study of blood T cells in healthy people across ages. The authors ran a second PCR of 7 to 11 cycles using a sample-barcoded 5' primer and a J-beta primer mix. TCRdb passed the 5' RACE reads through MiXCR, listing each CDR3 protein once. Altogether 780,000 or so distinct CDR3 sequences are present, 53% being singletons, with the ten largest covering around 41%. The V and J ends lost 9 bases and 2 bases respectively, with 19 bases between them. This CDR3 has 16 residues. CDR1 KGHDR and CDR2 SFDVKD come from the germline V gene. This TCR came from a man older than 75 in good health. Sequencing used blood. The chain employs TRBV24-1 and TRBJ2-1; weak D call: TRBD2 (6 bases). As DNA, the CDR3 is TGTGCCACCGGTTTGAGGCGGGACGCTCCCTACAATGAGCAGTTCTTC. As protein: CATGLRRDAPYNEQFF.